This entry describes one T cell receptor (beta chain). Original processing methods: Amplification from reference gene primers served as the basis for estimated nucleated cell counts. Assay: immunoSEQ multiplex PCR; the TCRdb copy retains only in-frame clones and omits some. V, J and clone size are those of that table, while D and trimming were read from the DNA. The sample carries about 200,000 clones, roughly four fifths recorded once. The data are from a study of blood T cell repertoires in COVID-19. Study at large: Italy, Spain and the United States were the sources of the convalescent and acute COVID-19 samples. Sources were T cells, B-cell-depleted T cells, or PBMCs; the material itself was cDNA or gDNA.

This CDR3 has 17 amino acids. Germline CDR1 ENHRY, CDR2 SYGVKD. V was clipped by 4 bases and J by 2 bases; unmatched bases: 6. This receptor was identified in a man aged 40-50 years who had recovered from COVID-19. Sample: PBMCs or T cells enriched from blood (not recorded which). The rearrangement uses TRBV10-3 and TRBJ1-4, with 11 bases matching TRBD1. The CDR3 coding sequence is TGTGCCATCAGTGCCGGGACAGGGGGTTCGACTAATGAAAAACTGTTTTTT. It is translated as CAISAGTGGSTNEKLFF.